What follows are 23 T cell receptor beta chains derived from one specimen sequenced in a study of T cells in Graves' hyperthyroidism and ophthalmopathy. Amplification targeted TCR beta CDR3 regions from RNA transcripts. HTBI primers were the set used in a first-round RT-PCR of the TCR CDR3. TCRdb reanalysed the multiplex PCR reads using MiXCR and keeps one entry per CDR3 protein. The sample lists hundreds of thousands of distinct CDR3 sequences, roughly 16% seen once, with around 3.5% in the top ten. The specimen sequenced was blood. These receptors came from a woman in her thirties or forties with Graves' ophthalmopathy.

This clonotype was seen repeatedly, ten times or more. The rearrangement links TRBV5-1 to TRBJ1-1; D not resolved. Germline V CDR1 and CDR2: SGHRS, YFSETQ. V lost 1 base and J lost 4, with 20 bases in between. CDR3 length: 17 amino acids. The CDR3 nucleotides read TGCGCCAGCAGCTTGCGGACGGATCAACGCTCGGTCACTGAAGCTTTCTTT. Amino acids: CASSLRTDQRSVTEAFF. The variable domain in full, completed from reference TRBV5-1 and TRBJ1-1, reads KAGVTQTPRYLIKTRGQQVTLSCSPISGHRSVSWYQQTPGQGLQFLFEYFSETQRNKGNFPGRFSGRQFSNSRSEMNVSTLELGDSALYLCASSLRTDQRSVTEAFFGQGTRLTVV.

Only a few counts were recorded for this clonotype. The chain's CDR3 is CASSIQMNSPLHF. CDR3 coding DNA: TGTGCCAGCAGCATACAAATGAATTCACCCCTCCACTTT. The rearrangement uses TRBV2 and TRBJ1-6; no clear D. The germline V gene has CDR1 SNHLY and CDR2 FYNNEI. V lost 6 bases and J lost 7, with 10 bases in between. This CDR3 has 13 residues.

This clonotype was seen more than once but under ten times. This chain uses TRBV19 with TRBJ2-5; 9 bases agree with TRBD1. Germline-derived CDR1 and CDR2 are LNHDA and SQIVND (reference sequence). V was pared by 4 bases and J by 5 bases, with 11 bases of the junction left unmatched. This CDR3 is built from 16 residues. CDR3 sequence (DNA): TGTGCCAGTAGTACCTGGCGGACAGGGGTGGCGGAGACCCAGTACTTC. Translated: CASSTWRTGVAETQYF.

This clonotype came up many times. This CDR3 is CASSDPGSTGYEQYF. CDR3 bases: TGTGCCAGCAGTGACCCGGGAAGCACAGGCTACGAGCAGTACTTC. This chain links TRBV2 with TRBJ2-7, with D perhaps TRBD1 or TRBD2 (5 bases each). The ends were cut back, 3 bases at V and 3 bases at J, with 15 bases in the middle. The CDR3 extends over 15 amino acids. Germline assignment: CDR1 SNHLY and CDR2 FYNNEI. Variable domain in full (rest from reference TRBV2 and TRBJ2-7): EPEVTQTPSHQVTQMGQEVILRCVPISNHLYFYWYRQILGQKVEFLVSFYNNEISEKSEIFDDQFSVERPDGSNFTLKIRSTKLEDSAMYFCASSDPGSTGYEQYFGPGTRLTVT.

In its sample, this clonotype was seen many times. One end of the junction does not line up with germline, which may come from a read error. The chain recombines TRBV10-1 with TRBJ1-1; D unresolved. There are 13 residues in the CDR3. Germline-derived CDR1 and CDR2 are WNHNN and SYGVQD (reference sequence). This CDR3 reads CASSESVNTEAFF. The DNA for the CDR3 is TGTGCCAGCAGTGAGTCGGTGAACACTGAAGCTTTCTTT.

The rearrangement uses TRBV6-4 and TRBJ1-5, with D possibly TRBD1 on 6 matching bases. The CDR3 loop spans 15 amino acids. Germline CDR1 MRHNA, CDR2 SNTAGT. Trimming removed 4 bases from V and 4 bases from J, with 14 bases in between. The CDR3 coding sequence is TGTGCCAGCAGTGCCACACCGGGGGCTAATCAGCCCCAGCATTTT. Residues: CASSATPGANQPQHF.

This clonotype was seen at least ten times. The chain joins TRBV7-3 to TRBJ2-1; no reliable D call. Trimming pared 5 bases from V and 5 bases from J, leaving 10 bases between. The CDR3 is made up of 13 amino acids. Germline lookup yields CDR1 SGHTA and CDR2 FQGTGA. The CDR3 DNA follows: TGTGCCAGCAGCCCCCCGCCCCACAATGAGCAGTTCTTC. Translation gives CASSPPPHNEQFF.

The chain has TRBV7-9 and TRBJ2-1, with 7 bases that match TRBD2. V lost 3 bases, J lost 5 bases, and 4 bases stayed unmatched. CDR3 size: 14 residues. The V gene's germline CDR1 is SEHNR and CDR2 FQNEAQ (reference sequence). The CDR3 region is CASSFSGNDNEQFF. In DNA, the CDR3 is TGTGCCAGCAGCTTCAGCGGGAATGACAATGAGCAGTTCTTC.

This clonotype was observed at least ten times. The chain carries TRBV20-1 and TRBJ2-5; D is unclear. The V end lost 1 base, the J end lost 3 bases, and 12 bases lay between the germline ends. This CDR3 has 14 amino acids. Germline-derived CDR1 and CDR2 are DFQATT and SNEGSKA (reference sequence). The DNA for the CDR3 is TGCAGTGCTAGAGCCAGTCCCGGCAAAGAGACCCAGTACTTC. This codes for CSARASPGKETQYF.

This clonotype turned up a few times. The gene calls are TRBV20-1 and TRBJ2-1; no clear D gene. V was pared by 3 bases and J by 0 bases, with 12 bases between. There are 15 residues in the CDR3. Per the germline V gene, CDR1 is DFQATT and CDR2 is SNEGSKA (reference sequence). In nucleotides, the CDR3 is TGCAGTGCTAGGGAGCCCTCTAGCTCCTACAATGAGCAGTTCTTC. This sequence encodes CSAREPSSSYNEQFF.

This clonotype was detected only once. Being one base from a much bigger clone, this may be a read error. The chain links TRBV20-1 to TRBJ2-5; TRBD1 is a possible D gene (6 bases). Germline-derived CDR1 and CDR2 are DFQATT and SNEGSKA (reference sequence). The CDR3 is made up of 12 amino acids. The CDR3 reads CSATTGPEAQYF. CDR3 DNA: TGCAGTGCCACCACAGGGCCAGAGGCCCAGTACTTC.

The sample holds many counts of this clonotype. The chain uses TRBV3-1 and TRBJ2-1, with D perhaps matching TRBD1 or TRBD2 (5 bases each). V lost 1 base, J lost 9 bases, and 10 bases lay in between. The CDR3 is made up of 13 amino acids. Germline V gene data show CDR1 as LGHDT and CDR2 as YNNKEL (reference sequence). The CDR3 DNA reads as TGTGCCAGCAGCCAAGTAGGTGGGACTGAGCAGTTCTTC. Its protein product is CASSQVGGTEQFF.

This clonotype appeared many times. The chain combines TRBV3-1 with TRBJ2-5, with a possible D match to TRBD2 (6 bases). Trimming took off 4 bases at V and 5 bases at J, with 20 bases between the two ends. Germline loops: CDR1 LGHDT, CDR2 YNNKEL (reference sequence). The CDR3 length is 16 residues. The CDR3 nucleotides are TGTGCCAGCAGCCTCAGGATAGCAGGTGGGGGGGAGACCCAGTACTTC. It yields the protein CASSLRIAGGGETQYF.

This rearrangement joins TRBV6-1 to TRBJ2-2; 8 nucleotides align to TRBD2. This CDR3 comprises 15 residues. Trimming took 6 bases from V and 6 from J; bases not matched to a gene: 9. The germline CDR1 and CDR2 sequences are MNHNS and SASEGT. CDR3 residues: CASRSGGVVSGELFF. The CDR3, as DNA: TGTGCCAGCAGATCCGGGGGGGTGGTGTCCGGGGAGCTGTTTTTT.

This clonotype was detected ten times or more. The V call is TRBV5-1, the J call TRBJ2-3; D might be TRBD1 or TRBD2, each matching 5 bases. This CDR3 contains 16 residues. V lost 0 bases and J lost 4, with 15 bases in between. The germline CDR1 and CDR2 sequences are SGHRS and YFSETQ. CDR3 coding DNA: TGCGCCAGCAGCTTGGAGACCAAGAGGGGCGCAGATACGCAGTATTTT. It specifies CASSLETKRGADTQYF.

With respect to this clonotype: This could be a read error, since a much larger clone is one nucleotide away. V and J are TRBV28 and TRBJ2-2; 7 bases are a match to TRBD2. The CDR3 extends over 15 amino acids. V shed 2 bases, J shed 6 bases, and the junction held 6 bases outside the gene matches. Germline CDR1 reads MDHEN; CDR2 reads SYDVKM. The DNA for the CDR3 is TGTGCCAGCAGTTTAGCTGGACTAGTGTCCGGGGAGCTGTTTTTT. The encoded protein is CASSLAGLVSGELFF.

This chain connects TRBV5-1 to TRBJ2-1; D is unclear. The CDR3 length is 14 residues. In germline, CDR1 is SGHRS, CDR2 YFSETQ. Trimming shortened V by 2 bases and J by 8 bases, and 14 bases separated the two germline ends. The DNA of the CDR3 is TGCGCCAGCAGCTTATCCGGGTTTGCTGATGAGCAGTTCTTC. Translation: CASSLSGFADEQFF. The variable domain in full, with the rest retrieved from reference TRBV5-1 and TRBJ2-1, is KAGVTQTPRYLIKTRGQQVTLSCSPISGHRSVSWYQQTPGQGLQFLFEYFSETQRNKGNFPGRFSGRQFSNSRSEMNVSTLELGDSALYLCASSLSGFADEQFFGPGTRLTVL.

This clonotype came up many times. The gene calls are TRBV30 and TRBJ2-1; 13 bases align to TRBD2. CDR1 GTSNPN and CDR2 SVGIG come from the germline V gene (reference sequence). V lost 7 bases, J lost 8 bases, and 8 bases stayed unmatched. The CDR3 is made up of 14 amino acids. As DNA, the CDR3 is TGTGCCTCGACGGGACTAGCGGGAATAGATGAGCAGTTCTTC. Its translation is CASTGLAGIDEQFF.

This clonotype was recorded at least ten times. J is TRBJ1-1 and V is TRBV5-1, with a weak D call TRBD1 (5 bases). This CDR3 is 12 amino acids long. Trimming left V 3 bases short and J 7 bases short, with 10 bases between. Germline assignment: CDR1 SGHRS and CDR2 YFSETQ. For the CDR3, the DNA is TGCGCCAGCAGCTGGGGCGCCGGTGAAGCTTTCTTT. Translating gives CASSWGAGEAFF.

The gene calls are TRBV20-1 and TRBJ2-2; D is ambiguous. The germline V gene has CDR1 DFQATT and CDR2 SNEGSKA (reference sequence). The V end lost 0 bases, the J end lost 5 bases, and 7 bases lay between the germline ends. CDR3 length: 13 residues. The CDR3, as DNA: TGCAGTGCTAGAGAACTAAATACCGGGGAGCTGTTTTTT. It yields the protein CSARELNTGELFF.

V usage is TRBV28 and J usage is TRBJ1-6; D unclear. Trimming left V 4 bases short and J 13 bases short, with 17 bases between. The germline V gene has CDR1 MDHEN and CDR2 SYDVKM. This CDR3 region has 14 residues. The CDR3 nucleotides read TGTGCCAGCAGTTCCAGTTCGGAGGCCGCCCCCCTCCACTTT. The encoded protein is CASSSSSEAAPLHF. The variable domain in full, with the rest retrieved from reference TRBV28 and TRBJ1-6, is DVKVTQSSRYLVKRTGEKVFLECVQDMDHENMFWYRQDPGLGLRLIYFSYDVKMKEKGDIPEGYSVSREKKERFSLILESASTNQTSMYLCASSSSSEAAPLHFGNGTRLTVT.

This clonotype was seen many times. The chain couples TRBV27 to TRBJ1-4, with 8 nucleotides matching TRBD1. The V segment lost 5 bases and the J segment 5 bases; nucleotides outside the gene matches: 4. The CDR3 spans 14 residues. Per germline, CDR1 MNHEY and CDR2 SMNVEV (reference sequence). CDR3 region: CASSRTGWNEKLFF. CDR3 coding DNA: TGTGCCAGCAGTAGGACAGGGTGGAATGAAAAACTGTTTTTT.

Notes on this clonotype: This may come from a read error, since a much larger clone is one base off. The CDR3, as DNA: TGTGCCACCCCAGGAATAGCCTTTCAACCCTCGGAGCAGTTCTTC. It codes for CATPGIAFQPSEQFF. This rearrangement joins TRBV27 to TRBJ2-1; no definite D call. Germline V gene sequence: CDR1 MNHEY, CDR2 SMNVEV (reference sequence). V was cut by 10 bases and J by 10 bases, with 26 bases left in between. The CDR3 consists of 15 residues.